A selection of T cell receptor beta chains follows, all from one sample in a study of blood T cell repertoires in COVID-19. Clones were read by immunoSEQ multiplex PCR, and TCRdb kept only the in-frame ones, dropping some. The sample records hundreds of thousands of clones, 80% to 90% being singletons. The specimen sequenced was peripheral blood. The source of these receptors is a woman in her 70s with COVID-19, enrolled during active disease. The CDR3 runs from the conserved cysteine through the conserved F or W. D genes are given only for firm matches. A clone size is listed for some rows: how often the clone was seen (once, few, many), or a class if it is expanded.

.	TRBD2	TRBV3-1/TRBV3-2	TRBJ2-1	CASSQDHPAGGGEQFF	TGTGCCAGCAGCCAAGATCACCCAGCGGGGGGAGGAGAGCAGTTCTTC
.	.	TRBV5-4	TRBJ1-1	CASSSSGGAFNTEAFF	TGTGCCAGCAGCTCCTCGGGGGGCGCCTTTAACACTGAAGCTTTCTTT
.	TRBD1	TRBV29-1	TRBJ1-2	CSVVMGQGNSGYTF	TGCAGCGTCGTTATGGGACAGGGCAACAGTGGCTACACCTTC
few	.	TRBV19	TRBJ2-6	CASSMTGANVLTF	TGTGCCAGTAGTATGACAGGGGCCAACGTCCTGACTTTC
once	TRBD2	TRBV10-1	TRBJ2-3	CASGPGRLAPRDTQYF	TGCGCCAGCGGACCCGGAAGACTAGCCCCCCGGGATACGCAGTATTTT
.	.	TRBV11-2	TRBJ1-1	CASSLGAFEAFF	TGTGCCAGCAGCTTAGGGGCCTTTGAAGCTTTCTTT
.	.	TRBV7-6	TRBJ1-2	CASSLEAGRFNYGYTF	TGTGCCAGCAGCTTAGAGGCGGGTAGATTTAACTATGGCTACACCTTC
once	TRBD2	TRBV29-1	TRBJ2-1	CSVEDPLAGAYNEQFF	TGCAGCGTTGAAGATCCCCTAGCGGGGGCCTACAATGAGCAGTTCTTC
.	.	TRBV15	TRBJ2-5	CATSRDGGKGETQYF	TGTGCCACCAGCAGAGATGGAGGGAAAGGGGAGACCCAGTACTTC
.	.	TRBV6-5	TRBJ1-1	CASSWEGPQNTEAFF	TGTGCCAGCAGTTGGGAGGGGCCGCAGAACACTGAAGCTTTCTTT
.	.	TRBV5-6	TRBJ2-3	CASSLRLFTDTQYF	TGTGCCAGCAGCCTTCGACTATTCACAGATACGCAGTATTTT
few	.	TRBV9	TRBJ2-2	CASNDRGTNTGELFF	TGTGCCAGCAACGACCGGGGTACGAACACCGGGGAGCTGTTTTTT
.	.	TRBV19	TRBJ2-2	CASARPQGTGELFF	TGTGCCAGCGCGCGCCCTCAGGGCACCGGGGAGCTGTTTTTT
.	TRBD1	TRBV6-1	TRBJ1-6	CASSELRQGNSPLHF	TGTGCCAGCAGTGAACTTCGACAGGGGAATTCACCCCTCCACTTT
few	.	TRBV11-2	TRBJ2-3	CASSLVFTSTDTQYF	TGTGCCAGCAGCTTAGTTTTCACTAGCACAGATACGCAGTATTTT
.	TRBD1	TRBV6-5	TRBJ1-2	CASSSTGIYGYTF	TGTGCCAGCAGCTCGACAGGGATCTATGGCTACACCTTC
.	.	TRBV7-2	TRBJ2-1	CASSLERGNEQFF	TGTGCCAGCAGCTTAGAAAGGGGGAATGAGCAGTTCTTC
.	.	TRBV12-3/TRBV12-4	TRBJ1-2	CASSSRDGYTF	TGTGCCAGCAGTTCCAGGGATGGCTACACCTTC
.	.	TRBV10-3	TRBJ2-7	CAISESIEADRRYF	TGTGCCATCAGTGAGTCGATAGAGGCCGACAGGAGGTACTTC
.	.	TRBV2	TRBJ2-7	CASRGQYEQYF	TGTGCCAGCAGGGGGCAGTACGAGCAGTACTTC
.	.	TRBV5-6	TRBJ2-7	CASSFWAWQNEQYF	TGTGCCAGCAGCTTCTGGGCATGGCAAAACGAGCAGTACTTC